This TCR beta chain was sequenced during a study of PD-L1 blockade in urothelial cancer. The overall study: The year 2014 saw patients start atezolizumab, 1,200 mg intravenously every 3 weeks.

Sequencing used immunoSEQ multiplex PCR; TCRdb keeps in-frame clones, though not all of them. The top ten clones hold less than 4% of a sample with approximately 71,000 clones, about 89% of them seen once. Urothelial carcinoma, locally advanced or metastatic, affected the patients. V was pared by 6 bases and J by 2 bases, with 15 bases between. This CDR3 has 15 residues. Germline V gives CDR1 MNHEY, CDR2 SVGAGI. The sequence derives from a man between 60 and 75 years old with urothelial cancer. Sequencing used PBMCs, obtained around atezolizumab (anti-PD-L1) treatment. The gene calls are TRBV6-5 and TRBJ2-3, with a tentative D call TRBD1 (7 bases). CDR3 sequence (DNA): TGTGCCAGCAGGACGGGGGACAGTCTCACAGATACGCAGTATTTT. Protein product: CASRTGDSLTDTQYF.